Shown below are 20 T cell receptor beta chains from a single sample sequenced in a study of blood T cell repertoires in COVID-19. Profiled with immunoSEQ multiplex PCR; TCRdb holds only in-frame clones, not every one. The sample lists some 240,000 clones; 75% to 85% were seen once. Material for sequencing was peripheral blood. These receptors originate from a man aged 45 to 65 with active or convalescent COVID-19.

The chain carries TRBV7-6 and TRBJ1-4; D is possibly TRBD1 (5 bases). CDR1 and CDR2 from the germline V gene are SGHVS and FNYEAQ. The CDR3 totals 15 residues. V was trimmed by 5 bases and J by 7 bases, leaving 17 bases between them. CDR3 region: CASSPVWGGTEKLFF. CDR3 DNA sequence: TGTGCCAGCAGCCCAGTTTGGGGAGGGACTGAAAAACTGTTTTTT.

The chain recombines TRBV28 with TRBJ1-2; TRBD1 is a possible D gene (6 bases). The CDR3 has 13 residues. Germline V gene data show CDR1 as MDHEN and CDR2 as SYDVKM. V was clipped by 6 bases and J by 4 bases, with 12 bases between them. In DNA, the CDR3 is TGTGCCAGCAGCGAAAACAGGGTCTATGGCTACACCTTC. Translated, it gives CASSENRVYGYTF.

The chain uses TRBV10-2 and TRBJ2-3, with a tentative D call TRBD2 (6 bases). The V gene's germline CDR1 is WSHSY and CDR2 SAAADI. The V gene lost 2 bases and the J gene lost 8 bases, with 14 bases spanning the gap. This CDR3 comprises 14 residues. The DNA of the CDR3 is TGCGCCAGCAGTGAGACGATGGGACTGATTACGCAGTATTTT. Its translation is CASSETMGLITQYF.

J is TRBJ2-1 and V is TRBV7-9; 9 nucleotides line up with TRBD1. This CDR3 region has 18 residues. V trimming: 2 bases; J trimming: 0 bases; junction bases outside the gene matches: 8. Germline V gene lookup returns CDR1 SEHNR and CDR2 FQNEAQ (reference sequence). CDR3 protein: CASSLSNSDRGSYNEQFF. Here the CDR3 DNA reads TGTGCCAGCAGCTTATCGAATTCGGACAGGGGCTCCTACAATGAGCAGTTCTTC.

The chain is built from TRBV9 and TRBJ1-2; possibly TRBD1 for D (5 bases). The CDR3 consists of 12 residues. CDR1 is SGDLS and CDR2 is YYNGEE in the germline V gene. V lost 3 bases and J lost 8, with 11 bases in between. This CDR3 is CASSGPGYGYTF. The CDR3 nucleotides read TGTGCCAGCAGCGGACCAGGGTACGGCTACACCTTC. Full variable domain (remainder filled in from reference TRBV9 and TRBJ1-2): DSGVTQTPKHLITATGQRVTLRCSPRSGDLSVYWYQQSLDQGLQFLIQYYNGEERAKGNILERFSAQQFPDLHSELNLSSLELGDSALYFCASSGPGYGYTFGSGTRLTVV.

This chain joins TRBV7-9 and TRBJ1-1, with 7 bases matching TRBD1. Germline CDR1 SEHNR, CDR2 FQNEAQ (reference sequence). The CDR3 consists of 13 residues. Unmatched junction bases numbered 8, after V lost 8 bases and J lost 5 bases. CDR3 region: CASAAAGGTEAFF. The CDR3 DNA reads TGTGCCAGCGCGGCGGCAGGGGGGACTGAAGCTTTCTTT. Full variable domain (remainder filled in from reference TRBV7-9 and TRBJ1-1): DTGVSQNPRHKITKRGQNVTFRCDPISEHNRLYWYRQTLGQGPEFLTYFQNEAQLEKSRLLSDRFSAERPKGSFSTLEIQRTEQGDSAMYLCASAAAGGTEAFFGQGTRLTVV.

This chain links TRBV27 with TRBJ2-1, with 11 bases matching TRBD2. Germline values: CDR1 MNHEY, CDR2 SMNVEV (reference sequence). The CDR3 loop spans 17 amino acids. The V and J ends lost 4 bases and 0 bases, in that order; junction bases with no gene match: 5. The CDR3 DNA reads as TGTGCCAGCAGTTCCTTAGCGGGAGGGAGCTCCTACAATGAGCAGTTCTTC. It codes for CASSSLAGGSSYNEQFF.

The CDR3 nucleotides are TGTGCCAGCAGCTTAGGGGCTCCTGGTTCACCCCTCCACTTT. It specifies CASSLGAPGSPLHF. This chain uses TRBV7-9 with TRBJ1-6; D ambiguous. The CDR3 covers 14 residues. CDR1 SEHNR and CDR2 FQNEAQ come from the germline V gene (reference sequence). With 1 base removed from V and 9 bases from J, the gap between germline ends came to 10 bases. The whole variable domain, remainder taken from reference TRBV7-9 and TRBJ1-6, is DTGVSQNPRHKITKRGQNVTFRCDPISEHNRLYWYRQTLGQGPEFLTYFQNEAQLEKSRLLSDRFSAERPKGSFSTLEIQRTEQGDSAMYLCASSLGAPGSPLHFGNGTRLTVT.

The rearrangement joins TRBV15 to TRBJ2-1; 7 bases fit TRBD2. J lost 8 bases, V lost 2 bases, and 12 bases had no gene match. Germline loops: CDR1 LNHNV, CDR2 YYDKDF (reference sequence). The CDR3 sequence is 16 residues long. The CDR3 DNA is TGTGCCACCAGCAGAACCGTCGGGACTAACAGAGATGAGCAGTTCTTC. Protein product: CATSRTVGTNRDEQFF.

The chain combines TRBV28 with TRBJ2-5, with 10 positions matching TRBD1. V gave up 5 bases and J gave up 5 bases; unmatched junction bases: 14. This CDR3 comprises 17 residues. CDR1 MDHEN and CDR2 SYDVKM come from the germline V gene. Here the CDR3 DNA reads TGTGCCAGCAGTCAAGGACAGGGGGTCGACGTCGGGGAGACCCAGTACTTC. This sequence encodes CASSQGQGVDVGETQYF.

This rearrangement joins TRBV6-5 to TRBJ1-4, with 9 bases matching TRBD1. The V gene's germline CDR1 is MNHEY and CDR2 SVGAGI. The CDR3 covers 14 residues. The V and J ends lost 4 bases and 5 bases, in that order; junction bases with no gene match: 2. CDR3 DNA: TGTGCCAGCAGTTCGACAGGGGGGAATGAAAAACTGTTTTTT. Translated, it gives CASSSTGGNEKLFF.

The CDR3 nucleotides read TGTGCCAGTAGTATAGACCCGGGACTCCGACACAATGAGCAGTTCTTC. Protein: CASSIDPGLRHNEQFF. The chain uses TRBV19 and TRBJ2-1; a possible D gene is TRBD2 (6 bases). The CDR3 sequence is 16 residues long. Germline values: CDR1 LNHDA, CDR2 SQIVND (reference sequence). Trimming removed 0 bases at V and 5 bases at J, with 14 bases between.

The chain carries TRBV27 and TRBJ2-3; D is ambiguous. Deletions cut 3 bases from V and 5 bases from J, with 9 bases between. The germline V gene has CDR1 MNHEY and CDR2 SMNVEV (reference sequence). CDR3 length equals 13 residues. CDR3: CASSFGVQDTQYF. CDR3 coding DNA: TGTGCCAGCAGTTTCGGAGTACAAGATACGCAGTATTTT.

The V call is TRBV7-9, the J call TRBJ1-2; D uncertain. The V end lost 1 base, the J end lost 2 bases, and 11 bases lay between the germline ends. The germline gives CDR1 SEHNR, CDR2 FQNEAQ (reference sequence). The CDR3 totals 15 residues. Here the CDR3 DNA reads TGTGCCAGCAGCTTAGGGAGAGTGCCCAACTATGGCTACACCTTC. It translates to CASSLGRVPNYGYTF.

The chain joins TRBV7-2 to TRBJ2-2; D perhaps matches TRBD2 (5 bases). The CDR3 length is 15 residues. Trimming removed 1 base at V and 7 bases at J, with 13 bases between. In germline, CDR1 is SGHTA, CDR2 FQGNSA. The CDR3 loop reads CASSLGTASGGELFF. In DNA form, the CDR3 reads TGTGCCAGCAGCTTAGGGACTGCGAGCGGCGGGGAGCTGTTTTTT.

The chain carries TRBV4-1 and TRBJ2-5, with 7 positions matching TRBD2. V lost 3 bases, J lost 2 bases, and 9 bases stayed unmatched. In germline, CDR1 is MGHRA, CDR2 YSYEKL. The CDR3 covers 16 residues. CDR3 DNA sequence: TGCGCCAGCAGCCAGTTGTCCTGGACTAGTCAAGAGACCCAGTACTTC. Amino acids: CASSQLSWTSQETQYF.

This clone turned up a few times. The chain combines TRBV7-8 with TRBJ2-2; weak D call: TRBD2 (5 bases). Per germline, CDR1 SGHVS and CDR2 FQNEAQ. The V gene lost 5 bases and the J gene lost 1 base, with 11 bases spanning the gap. This CDR3 is built from 15 residues. Here the CDR3 reads CASSQRAGNTGELFF. In DNA form, the CDR3 reads TGTGCCAGCAGCCAGAGGGCCGGGAACACCGGGGAGCTGTTTTTT.

J is TRBJ1-1 and V is TRBV19, with D unclear. The CDR3 loop spans 12 amino acids. Trimming shortened V by 6 bases and J by 4 bases, and 9 bases separated the two germline ends. CDR1 is LNHDA, CDR2 SQIVND, per germline (reference sequence). The CDR3 region is CASRDGLTEAFF. CDR3 bases: TGTGCCAGTAGGGACGGACTCACTGAAGCTTTCTTT.

This clone showed up many times. This sequence joins TRBV5-1 and TRBJ1-2, with 9 bases lining up with TRBD1. The CDR3 loop spans 17 amino acids. The germline V gene encodes CDR1 SGHRS and CDR2 YFSETQ. With 0 bases clipped from V and 2 bases from J, the junction kept 8 bases outside the gene matches. The chain's CDR3 is CASSLDVAGQGNYGYTF. In DNA form, the CDR3 reads TGCGCCAGCAGCTTGGATGTCGCGGGACAGGGCAACTATGGCTACACCTTC.

The V call is TRBV29-1, the J call TRBJ2-3; 12 nucleotides match TRBD2. After removal of 6 bases from V and 3 bases from J, the junction contained 7 bases not matched to a gene. CDR1 is SQVTM, CDR2 ANQGSEA, per germline. This CDR3 contains 15 residues. The CDR3 bases are TGCAGCGTGCGACTAGCGGGGGTACAAACAGATACGCAGTATTTT. The encoded protein is CSVRLAGVQTDTQYF.